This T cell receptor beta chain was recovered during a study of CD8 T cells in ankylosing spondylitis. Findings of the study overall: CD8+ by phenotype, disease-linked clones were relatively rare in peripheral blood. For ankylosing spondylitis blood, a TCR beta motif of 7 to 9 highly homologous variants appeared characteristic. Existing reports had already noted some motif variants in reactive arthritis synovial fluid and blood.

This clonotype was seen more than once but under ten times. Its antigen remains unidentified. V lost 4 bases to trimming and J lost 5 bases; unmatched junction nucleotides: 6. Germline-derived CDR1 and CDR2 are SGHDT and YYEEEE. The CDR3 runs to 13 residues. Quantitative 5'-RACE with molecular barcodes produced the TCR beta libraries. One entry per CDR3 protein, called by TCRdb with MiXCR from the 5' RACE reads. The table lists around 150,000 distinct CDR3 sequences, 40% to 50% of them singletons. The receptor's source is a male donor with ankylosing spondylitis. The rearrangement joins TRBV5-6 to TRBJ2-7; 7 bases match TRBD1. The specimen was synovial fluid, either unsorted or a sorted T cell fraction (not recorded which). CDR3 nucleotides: TGTGCCAGCAGCCCGACAGGGTTCCACGAGCAGTACTTC. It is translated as CASSPTGFHEQYF.